The TCR beta chain under discussion was sequenced for a study of naive and memory T cell subsets. Study-wide findings and caveats: Clonotypes are single alpha or beta chains, not paired receptors. Findings for naive and memory subsets could not be checked against ground truth. Gini index rose across naive, CM, EM and EMRA in CD4 and CD8.

Cells stained for CD3, CD4, CD8, CD45RA, CD27 and viability were sorted into four CD45RA/CD27 subsets. This clonotype was counted at least ten times. What it recognizes is unknown. Two oligonucleotides, mixed equimolar, formed the beta constant-region primer covering TRBC1 and TRBC2. The ligated cDNA underwent four PCR rounds using SP2 and nested alpha and beta constant-region primers. MiXCR, run by TCRdb on the UMI-ligation and nested PCR reads, gives a single entry per CDR3 protein. Of about 17,000 distinct CDR3 sequences in the sample, about 9% are singletons; the top ten hold 20% to 25%. There are 14 residues in the CDR3. The V and J ends lost 1 base and 2 bases respectively, with 8 bases between them.

Sequenced material: central memory CD8+ T cells from blood. The receptor was derived from a human donor in good health. The chain carries TRBV12-3 or TRBV12-4 and TRBJ1-2; a possible D gene is TRBD1 (6 bases). Here the CDR3 reads CASSLGQGNYGYTF. The DNA for the CDR3 is TGTGCCAGCAGTTTAGGTCAGGGGAACTATGGCTACACCTTC.